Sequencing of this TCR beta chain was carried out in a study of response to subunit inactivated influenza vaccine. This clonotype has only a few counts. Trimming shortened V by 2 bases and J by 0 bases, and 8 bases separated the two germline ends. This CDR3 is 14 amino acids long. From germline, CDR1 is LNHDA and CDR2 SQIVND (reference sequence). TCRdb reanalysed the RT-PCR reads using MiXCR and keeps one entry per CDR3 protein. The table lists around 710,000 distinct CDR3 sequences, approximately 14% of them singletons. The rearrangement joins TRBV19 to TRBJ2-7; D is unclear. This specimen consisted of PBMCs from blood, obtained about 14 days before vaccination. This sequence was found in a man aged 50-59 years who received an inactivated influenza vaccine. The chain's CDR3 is CASSISWSSYEQYF. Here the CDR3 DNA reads TGTGCCAGTAGTATATCTTGGTCCTCCTACGAGCAGTACTTC.